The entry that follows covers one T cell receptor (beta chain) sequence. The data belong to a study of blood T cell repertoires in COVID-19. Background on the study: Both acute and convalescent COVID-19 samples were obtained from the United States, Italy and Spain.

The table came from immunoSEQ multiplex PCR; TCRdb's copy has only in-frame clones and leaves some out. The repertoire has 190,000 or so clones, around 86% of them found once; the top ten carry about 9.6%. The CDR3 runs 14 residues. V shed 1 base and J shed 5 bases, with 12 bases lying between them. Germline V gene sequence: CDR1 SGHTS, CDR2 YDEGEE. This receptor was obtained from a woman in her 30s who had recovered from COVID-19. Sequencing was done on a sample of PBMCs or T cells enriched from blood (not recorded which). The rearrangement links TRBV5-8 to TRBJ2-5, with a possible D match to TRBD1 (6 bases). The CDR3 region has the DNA TGTGCCAGCAGCTTGACAGGGCTCTCTGAGACCCAGTACTTC. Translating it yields CASSLTGLSETQYF.